A selection of T cell receptor beta chains follows, all from one sample in a study of CD8 T cells in Susac syndrome. TCRdb re-called the immunoSEQ multiplex PCR reads with MiXCR, one entry per CDR3 protein. The table records under 150,000 distinct CDR3 sequences, approximately 79% of them present only once. Sequencing was done on a sample of CD8+ T cells from PBMCs. These receptors came from a human donor with multiple sclerosis. The CDR3 runs from the conserved cysteine through the conserved F or W. The D gene is left open where the match is weak.

D gene: NA; V gene: TRBV29-1; CDR3 length: 13; J gene: TRBJ2-1; CDR3 protein: CSVPTSFLNEQFF
D gene: NA; V gene: TRBV19; CDR3 length: 12; J gene: TRBJ1-1; CDR3 protein: CASSMVNTEAFF
D gene: TRBD1; V gene: TRBV20-1; CDR3 length: 17; J gene: TRBJ1-1; CDR3 protein: CSARDGRVGQGGTEAFF
D gene: TRBD1; V gene: TRBV28; CDR3 length: 14; J gene: TRBJ2-1; CDR3 protein: CASIHRGSYNEQFF
D gene: TRBD1; V gene: TRBV29-1; CDR3 length: 14; J gene: TRBJ1-2; CDR3 protein: CSAKGTGVNYGYTF
D gene: NA; V gene: TRBV19; CDR3 length: 13; J gene: TRBJ1-1; CDR3 protein: CASCAGMNTEAFF
D gene: TRBD2; V gene: TRBV7-9; CDR3 length: 15; J gene: TRBJ2-3; CDR3 protein: CASSLPGLYKDTQYF
D gene: NA; V gene: TRBV27; CDR3 length: 13; J gene: TRBJ2-1; CDR3 protein: CASSLLLGNEQFF
D gene: NA; V gene: TRBV28; CDR3 length: 15; J gene: TRBJ2-7; CDR3 protein: CASSPHRTASYEQYF
D gene: NA; V gene: TRBV6-5; CDR3 length: 15; J gene: TRBJ1-2; CDR3 protein: CASSTQKDRDYGYTF